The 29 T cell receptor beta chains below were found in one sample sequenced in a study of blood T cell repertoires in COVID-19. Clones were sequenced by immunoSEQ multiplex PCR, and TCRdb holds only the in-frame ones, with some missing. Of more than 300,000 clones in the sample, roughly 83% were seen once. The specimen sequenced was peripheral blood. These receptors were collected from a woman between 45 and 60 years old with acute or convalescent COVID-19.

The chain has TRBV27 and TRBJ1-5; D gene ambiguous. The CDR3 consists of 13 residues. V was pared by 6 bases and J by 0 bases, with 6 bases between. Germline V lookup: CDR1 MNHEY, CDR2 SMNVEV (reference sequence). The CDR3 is CASSGDSNQPQHF. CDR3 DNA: TGTGCCAGCAGCGGAGATAGCAATCAGCCCCAGCATTTT.

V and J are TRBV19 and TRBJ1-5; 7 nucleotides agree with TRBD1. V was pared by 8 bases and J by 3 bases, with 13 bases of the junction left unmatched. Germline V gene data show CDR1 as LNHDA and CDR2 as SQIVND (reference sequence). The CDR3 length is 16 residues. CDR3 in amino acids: CASQTRTGVNNQPQHF. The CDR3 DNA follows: TGTGCCAGTCAAACCCGGACAGGAGTCAACAATCAGCCCCAGCATTTT.

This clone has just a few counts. Here the CDR3 reads CAWGPERAEAFF. Written as DNA, the CDR3 is TGTGCCTGGGGACCGGAACGGGCTGAAGCTTTCTTT. This chain links TRBV30 with TRBJ1-1; D ambiguous. From germline, CDR1 is GTSNPN and CDR2 SVGIG (reference sequence). The CDR3 contains 12 residues. Trimming took off 5 bases at V and 6 bases at J, with 13 bases between the two ends. The variable domain in full, completed from reference TRBV30 and TRBJ1-1, reads SQTIHQWPATLVQPVGSPLSLECTVEGTSNPNLYWYRQAAGRGLQLLFYSVGIGQISSEVPQNLSASRPQDRQFILSSKKLLLSDSGFYLCAWGPERAEAFFGQGTRLTVV.

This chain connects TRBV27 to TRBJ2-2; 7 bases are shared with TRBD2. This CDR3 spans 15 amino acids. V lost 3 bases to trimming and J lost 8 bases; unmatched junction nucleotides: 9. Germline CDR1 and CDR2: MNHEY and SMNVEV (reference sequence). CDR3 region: CASSFGAGGGGELFF. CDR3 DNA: TGTGCCAGCAGTTTCGGGGCTGGGGGAGGGGGGGAGCTGTTTTTT.

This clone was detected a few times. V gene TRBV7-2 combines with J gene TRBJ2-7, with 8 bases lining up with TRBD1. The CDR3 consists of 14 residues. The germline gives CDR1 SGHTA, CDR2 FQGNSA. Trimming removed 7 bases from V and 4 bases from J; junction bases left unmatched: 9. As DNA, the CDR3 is TGTGCCAGCACCCCTAGGACAGGGAGGTACGAGCAGTACTTC. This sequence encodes CASTPRTGRYEQYF.

In nucleotides, the CDR3 is TGTGCCAGCATCCCTAAAGCGGGAGGTAGCACAGATACGCAGTATTTT. Its protein is CASIPKAGGSTDTQYF. The V call is TRBV2, the J call TRBJ2-3; TRBD2 matches 9 bases. Germline lookup yields CDR1 SNHLY and CDR2 FYNNEI. The CDR3 contains 16 residues. Trimming cost V 7 bases and J 0 bases; bases outside gene matches: 8.

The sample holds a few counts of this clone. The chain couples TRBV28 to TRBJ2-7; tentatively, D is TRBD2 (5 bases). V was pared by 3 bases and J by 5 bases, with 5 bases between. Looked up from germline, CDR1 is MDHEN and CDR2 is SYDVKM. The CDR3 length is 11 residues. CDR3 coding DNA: TGTGCCAGCAGTTTGGAGGACGAGCAGTACTTC. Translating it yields CASSLEDEQYF.

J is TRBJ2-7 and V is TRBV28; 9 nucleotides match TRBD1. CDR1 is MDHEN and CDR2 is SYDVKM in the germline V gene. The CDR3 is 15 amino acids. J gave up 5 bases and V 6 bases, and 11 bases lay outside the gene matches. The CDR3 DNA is TGTGCCAGCAGCCCCCGAGGGACAGGGTTCCACGAGCAGTACTTC. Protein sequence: CASSPRGTGFHEQYF.

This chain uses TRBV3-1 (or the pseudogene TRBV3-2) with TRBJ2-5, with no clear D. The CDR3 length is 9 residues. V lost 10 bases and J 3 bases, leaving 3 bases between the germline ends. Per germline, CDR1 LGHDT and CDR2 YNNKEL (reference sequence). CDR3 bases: TGTGCCACAGAAGAGACCCAGTACTTC. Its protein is CATEETQYF.

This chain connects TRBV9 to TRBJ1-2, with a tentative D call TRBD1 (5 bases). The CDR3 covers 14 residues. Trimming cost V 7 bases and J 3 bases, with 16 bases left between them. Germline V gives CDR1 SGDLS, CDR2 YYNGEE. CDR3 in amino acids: CASRRGQSDYGYTF. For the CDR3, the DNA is TGTGCCAGCCGACGAGGACAAAGCGACTATGGCTACACCTTC.

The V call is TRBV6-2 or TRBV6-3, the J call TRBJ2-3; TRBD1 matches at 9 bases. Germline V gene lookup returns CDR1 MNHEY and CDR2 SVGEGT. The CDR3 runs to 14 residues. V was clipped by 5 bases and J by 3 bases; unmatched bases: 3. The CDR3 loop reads CASSRDRETDTQYF. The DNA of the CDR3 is TGTGCCAGCAGTAGGGACAGGGAGACAGATACGCAGTATTTT.

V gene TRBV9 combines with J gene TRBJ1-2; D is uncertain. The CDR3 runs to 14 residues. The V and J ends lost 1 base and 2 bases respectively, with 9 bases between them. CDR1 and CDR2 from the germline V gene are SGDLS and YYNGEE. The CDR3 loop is CASSVSPENYGYTF. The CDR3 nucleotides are TGTGCCAGCAGCGTATCTCCAGAAAACTATGGCTACACCTTC.

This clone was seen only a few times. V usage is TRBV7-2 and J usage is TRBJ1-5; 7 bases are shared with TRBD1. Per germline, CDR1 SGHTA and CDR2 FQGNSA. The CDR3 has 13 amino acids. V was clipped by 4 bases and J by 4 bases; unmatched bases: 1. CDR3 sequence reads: CASSSQGNQPQHF. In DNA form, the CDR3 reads TGTGCCAGCAGCTCACAGGGGAATCAGCCCCAGCATTTT.

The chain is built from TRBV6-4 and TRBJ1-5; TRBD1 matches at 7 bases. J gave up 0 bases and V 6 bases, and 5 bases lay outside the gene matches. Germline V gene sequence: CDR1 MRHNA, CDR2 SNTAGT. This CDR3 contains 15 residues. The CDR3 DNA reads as TGTGCCAGCAGAACGACAGGGAATAGCAATCAGCCCCAGCATTTT. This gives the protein CASRTTGNSNQPQHF.

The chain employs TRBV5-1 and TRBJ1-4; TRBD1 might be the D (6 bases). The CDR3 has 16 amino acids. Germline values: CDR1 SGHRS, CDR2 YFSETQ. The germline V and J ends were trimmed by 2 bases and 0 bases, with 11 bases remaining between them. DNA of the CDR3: TGCGCCAGCAGCTTAGTGGGGGCAACAACTAATGAAAAACTGTTTTTT. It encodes CASSLVGATTNEKLFF.

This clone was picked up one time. The CDR3 loop reads CASSQMTSGLADTQYF. DNA for the CDR3: TGTGCCAGTTCCCAGATGACTAGCGGATTGGCAGATACGCAGTATTTT. The chain has TRBV5-6 and TRBJ2-3, with TRBD2 matching over 9 bases. The J segment lost 4 bases and the V segment lost 8 bases, leaving 14 bases of the junction unmatched. The CDR3 is 16 amino acids. Germline-derived CDR1 and CDR2 are SGHDT and YYEEEE.

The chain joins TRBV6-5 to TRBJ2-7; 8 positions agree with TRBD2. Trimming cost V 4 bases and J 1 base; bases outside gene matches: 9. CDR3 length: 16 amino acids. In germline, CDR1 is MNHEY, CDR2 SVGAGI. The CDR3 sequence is CASSSTLSGISYEQYF. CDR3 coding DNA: TGTGCCAGCAGTTCCACCCTTAGCGGGATTTCCTACGAGCAGTACTTC.

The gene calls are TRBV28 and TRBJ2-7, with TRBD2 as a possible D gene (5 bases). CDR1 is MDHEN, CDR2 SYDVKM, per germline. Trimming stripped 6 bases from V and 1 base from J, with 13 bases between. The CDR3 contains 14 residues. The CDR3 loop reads CASRTHTGSYEQYF. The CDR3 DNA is TGTGCCAGCAGGACCCACACGGGGTCCTACGAGCAGTACTTC.

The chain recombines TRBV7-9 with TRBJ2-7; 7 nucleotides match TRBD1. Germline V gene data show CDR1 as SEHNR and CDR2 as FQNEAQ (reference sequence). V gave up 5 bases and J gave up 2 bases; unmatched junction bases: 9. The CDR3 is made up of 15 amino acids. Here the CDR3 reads CASSPSDRYTYEQYF. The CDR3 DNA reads TGTGCCAGCAGCCCCTCGGACAGGTACACCTACGAGCAGTACTTC.

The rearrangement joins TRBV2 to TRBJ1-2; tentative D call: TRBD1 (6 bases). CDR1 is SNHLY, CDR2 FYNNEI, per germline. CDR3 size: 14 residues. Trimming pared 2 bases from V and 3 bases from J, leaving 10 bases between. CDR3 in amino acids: CASSEQGTDYGYTF. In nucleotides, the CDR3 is TGTGCCAGCAGTGAACAGGGGACGGACTATGGCTACACCTTC.

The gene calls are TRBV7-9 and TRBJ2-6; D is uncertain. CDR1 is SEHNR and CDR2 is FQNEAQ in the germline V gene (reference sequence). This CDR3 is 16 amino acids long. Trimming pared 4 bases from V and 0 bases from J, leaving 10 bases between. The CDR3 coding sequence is TGTGCCAGCAGCTCCCCAGGTCACTCTGGGGCCAACGTCCTGACTTTC. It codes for CASSSPGHSGANVLTF.

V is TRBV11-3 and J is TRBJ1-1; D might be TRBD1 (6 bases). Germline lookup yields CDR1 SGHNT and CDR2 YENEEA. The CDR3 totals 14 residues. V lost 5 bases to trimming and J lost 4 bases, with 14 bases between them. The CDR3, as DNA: TGTGCCAGCAGCCCCGAGGCAGGGGCCACTGAAGCTTTCTTT. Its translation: CASSPEAGATEAFF.

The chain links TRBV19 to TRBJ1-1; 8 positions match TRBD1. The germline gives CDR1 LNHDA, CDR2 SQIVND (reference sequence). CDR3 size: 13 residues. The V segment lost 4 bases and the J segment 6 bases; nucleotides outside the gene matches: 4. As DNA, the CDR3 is TGTGCCAGTAGTAGAAGACAGGGGCCTGAAGCTTTCTTT. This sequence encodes CASSRRQGPEAFF. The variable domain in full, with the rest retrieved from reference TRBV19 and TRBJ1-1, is DGGITQSPKYLFRKEGQNVTLSCEQNLNHDAMYWYRQDPGQGLRLIYYSQIVNDFQKGDIAEGYSVSREKKESFPLTVTSAQKNPTAFYLCASSRRQGPEAFFGQGTRLTVV.

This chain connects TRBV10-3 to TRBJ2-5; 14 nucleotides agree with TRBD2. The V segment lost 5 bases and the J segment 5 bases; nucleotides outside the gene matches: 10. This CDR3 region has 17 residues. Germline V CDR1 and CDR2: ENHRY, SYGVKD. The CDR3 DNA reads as TGTGCCATCAGTATGACTAGCGGGAGGGCCGGGGACGAGACCCAGTACTTC. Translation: CAISMTSGRAGDETQYF.

The CDR3 loop is CASSLPGWSGELFF. The CDR3 region has the DNA TGCGCCAGCAGCTTGCCAGGGTGGTCCGGGGAGCTGTTTTTT. V and J are TRBV5-1 and TRBJ2-2; possible D gene TRBD1, 5 bases. CDR1 and CDR2 (germline): SGHRS, YFSETQ. Trimming stripped 1 base from V and 6 bases from J, with 10 bases between. This CDR3 has 14 amino acids.

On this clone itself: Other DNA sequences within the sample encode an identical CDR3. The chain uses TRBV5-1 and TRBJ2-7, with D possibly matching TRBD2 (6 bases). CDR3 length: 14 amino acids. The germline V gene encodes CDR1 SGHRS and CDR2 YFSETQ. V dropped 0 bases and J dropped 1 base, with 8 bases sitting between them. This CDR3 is CASSLDGGSYEQYF. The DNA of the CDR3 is TGCGCCAGCAGCTTGGACGGAGGGTCCTACGAGCAGTACTTC. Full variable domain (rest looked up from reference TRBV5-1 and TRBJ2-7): KAGVTQTPRYLIKTRGQQVTLSCSPISGHRSVSWYQQTPGQGLQFLFEYFSETQRNKGNFPGRFSGRQFSNSRSEMNVSTLELGDSALYLCASSLDGGSYEQYFGPGTRLTVT.

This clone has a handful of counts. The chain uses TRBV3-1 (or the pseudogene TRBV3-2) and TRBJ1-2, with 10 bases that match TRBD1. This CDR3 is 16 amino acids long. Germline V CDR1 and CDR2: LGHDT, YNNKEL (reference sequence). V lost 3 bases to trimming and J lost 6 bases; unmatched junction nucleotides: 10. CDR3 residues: CASSQAWDRGNNGYTF. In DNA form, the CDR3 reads TGTGCCAGCAGCCAGGCTTGGGACAGGGGAAACAATGGCTACACCTTC.

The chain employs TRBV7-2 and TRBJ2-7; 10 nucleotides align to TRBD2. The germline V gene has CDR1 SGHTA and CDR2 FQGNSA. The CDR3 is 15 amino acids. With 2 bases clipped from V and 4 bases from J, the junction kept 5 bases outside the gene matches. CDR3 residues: CASSLLAGVRYEQYF. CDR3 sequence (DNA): TGTGCCAGCAGCTTACTAGCGGGAGTTCGGTACGAGCAGTACTTC.

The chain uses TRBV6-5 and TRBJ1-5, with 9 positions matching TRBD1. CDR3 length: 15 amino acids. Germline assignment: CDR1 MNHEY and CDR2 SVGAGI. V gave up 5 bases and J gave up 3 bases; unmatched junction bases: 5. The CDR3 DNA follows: TGTGCCAGCAGTCTGACAGGGGGAGACAATCAGCCCCAGCATTTT. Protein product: CASSLTGGDNQPQHF.